The 7 T cell receptor beta chains in this list originate from one sample, sequenced in a study of blood T cell repertoires in COVID-19. Some clones are missing from TCRdb's copy, which holds only in-frame ones; the method was immunoSEQ multiplex PCR. The sample lists approximately 150,000 clones; 84% were seen once. Input material: peripheral blood. The receptors originated from a man aged 55 to 70 with active or convalescent COVID-19.

The rearrangement joins TRBV30 to TRBJ1-4; D remains ambiguous. V was shortened by 0 bases and J by 0 bases, with 8 bases between the two germline ends. CDR3 length: 15 residues. Germline V gene lookup returns CDR1 GTSNPN and CDR2 SVGIG (reference sequence). CDR3 region: CAWSVGSSTNEKLFF. The CDR3 bases are TGTGCCTGGAGTGTAGGGAGCTCAACTAATGAAAAACTGTTTTTT.

This chain joins TRBV5-1 and TRBJ1-1; D is uncertain. Trimming removed 4 bases at V and 4 bases at J, with 11 bases between. This CDR3 spans 13 amino acids. CDR1 and CDR2 from the germline V gene are SGHRS and YFSETQ. The CDR3 DNA sequence: TGCGCCAGCAGCAGGGAGTTTACCACTGAAGCTTTCTTT. Its protein product is CASSREFTTEAFF.

This chain links TRBV6-2 or TRBV6-3 with TRBJ1-1; D uncertain. Germline lookup yields CDR1 MNHEY and CDR2 SVGEGT. The V gene lost 4 bases and the J gene lost 4 bases, with 7 bases spanning the gap. The CDR3 is 12 residues long. CDR3 loop: CASSFPSTEAFF. The CDR3 DNA reads TGTGCCAGCAGTTTTCCCAGCACTGAAGCTTTCTTT.

V gene TRBV15 combines with J gene TRBJ2-4; 9 positions match TRBD1. The CDR3 is 17 residues long. Losses at the gene ends were 5 bases for V and 5 bases for J; bases not matched to a gene: 13. CDR1 and CDR2 (germline): LNHNV, YYDKDF (reference sequence). The CDR3 loop is CATSGSTYRDRENIQYF. As DNA, the CDR3 is TGTGCCACCAGCGGTAGTACCTACCGGGACAGGGAAAACATTCAGTACTTC.

The rearrangement joins TRBV7-8 to TRBJ2-7, with 10 bases aligning to TRBD2. CDR3 length: 18 residues. After removal of 5 bases from V and 6 bases from J, the junction contained 19 bases not matched to a gene. Germline V gene lookup returns CDR1 SGHVS and CDR2 FQNEAQ. The CDR3 sequence is CASSTGRVGLAYPREQYV. Written as DNA, the CDR3 is TGTGCCAGCAGCACAGGTCGGGTGGGACTAGCGTACCCCCGCGAGCAGTACGTC.

This chain links TRBV19 with TRBJ1-3, with unresolved D. Germline V CDR1 and CDR2: LNHDA, SQIVND (reference sequence). Trimming took 4 bases from V and 4 from J, leaving 14 bases between them. The CDR3 length is 15 residues. CDR3 loop: CASSRALLQGNTIYF. The CDR3 nucleotides read TGTGCCAGTAGTAGGGCCCTCTTACAGGGAAACACCATATATTTT.

The V gene is TRBV5-8, the J gene TRBJ2-7, with D maybe TRBD1 (5 bases). The CDR3 spans 14 residues. In germline, CDR1 is SGHTS, CDR2 YDEGEE. V was cut by 1 base and J by 5 bases, with 13 bases left in between. Here the CDR3 reads CASSLHRKGDEQYF. CDR3 DNA: TGTGCCAGCAGCTTGCACAGAAAAGGGGACGAGCAGTACTTC.